Ten or more counts support the clone carrying this T cell receptor beta chain. The antigen is not known. The CDR3 sequence is 15 residues long. CDR1 and CDR2 (germline): SGHAT, FQDESV (reference sequence). V lost 0 bases, J lost 3 bases, and 12 bases lay in between. There were TCR beta CDR3 regions amplified from RNA transcripts. First-round RT-PCR targeting the TCR CDR3 was performed with the HTBI primer set. In TCRdb, the multiplex PCR reads were re-called with MiXCR into one record per CDR3 protein. The sample lists about 380,000 distinct CDR3 sequences, over 11% occurring once. The sample belongs to a study of T cells in Graves' hyperthyroidism and ophthalmopathy. Study-level points and caveats: Most clonotypes that expanded in the thyroid above 0.001 also showed up in blood.

PBMCs were derived from under 13 ml fresh peripheral blood. The receptor was derived from a woman aged 60-75 years with Graves' hyperthyroidism. Sample: blood. The V and J genes are TRBV11-1 and TRBJ2-7; TRBD2 might be the D (5 bases). CDR3 in amino acids: CASSLASSGYYEQYF. Here the CDR3 DNA reads TGTGCCAGCAGCTTAGCTTCCAGCGGATACTACGAGCAGTACTTC.